This TCR beta chain emerged from a study of T cell clonotyping in hematopoietic cell transplantation listed by TCRdb under 2021. Regarding the research as a whole: Recipient samples taken before transplant were collected after cytoreduction. Patient recruitment ran from late 2015 to January 2017, and follow-up continued until September 2020 or death. A total of 130 to 150 blood samples were collected in the study from some 37 consecutive transplant recipients and their related donors.

What this sample's time point label stands for: recipient sample about 28 days before transplant, after cytoreduction. Blood samples were obtained from recipients approximately 28 days before transplant and at days 30, 100 and 180 after transplant. Nuclei Lysis Solution was used to extract genomic DNA from fresh or cryopreserved unfractionated peripheral blood mononuclear cells. In regard to this clone: Its antigen has not been determined. Per-base qualities were not stored, and no clone one base away is much larger.

Study-wide findings and limitations: Donor and pretransplant recipient Inverse Simpson Index values predicted broader posttransplant TCR repertoire diversity. The sample size was limited and the cells went unsorted, which meant the CD4 and CD8 repertoire contributions could not be told apart. After transplant, TCR diversity in recipients dropped, and pathologically expanded clonotypes climbed progressively between day 30 and day 180. Overlap with donor repertoires was found for only a small fraction of recipient repertoires, with over 97% found to appear de novo at the given depth.

The immunoSEQ assay, a bias-controlled multiplex PCR with V- and J-specific primers, was used to amplify TCR beta CDR3 regions from genomic DNA. In a second PCR step, a proprietary barcode and Illumina adapter sequences were attached to the CDR3 amplicons. An Illumina MiSeq instrument was used to sequence the CDR3 libraries. In the source study's methods: Export and quality control were handled in immunoSEQ Analyzer 3.0, while downstream analyses relied on R Bioconductor and Immunarch. Only productive rearrangements within the normalized downsampled data set were used in the calculation of repertoire metrics. Pathologically expanded clonotypes were defined as those larger than 5 templates in the normalized cohort. Repertoire diversity was measured with the Inverse Simpson Index. CMV-specificity analyses were carried out on the non-normalized data set to capture all clonotypes. The clones in this table, taken by TCRdb from immuneACCESS, are in-frame only. Not every clone is retained; where verified, under half of the shortfall comes from an unresolved V gene, and the cause of the rest is unknown. V, J and clone size are taken as reported in that table, and D and trimming were inferred from the DNA itself. The sample data list approximately 25,000 clones, and 84% of these were observed just once. The ten largest account for about 24% of the sample.

V sheds 9 bases and J sheds 6 bases, leaving 11 bases between their ends. The CDR3 goes from the cysteine to the phenylalanine over 11 residues. Just CDR3 DNA is preserved here, 33 bases in frame from base 1. CDR1 and CDR2 are read off the germline V gene as LGHNA and YNFKEQ. Rearrangement joined TRBV4-2 to TRBJ1-2; the D gene assignment is ambiguous. The sequence was collected from an older woman with acute myeloid leukemia. Some clones in this sample may be carry-over from other donors' samples. Sequenced material: peripheral blood mononuclear cells, taken before stem cell transplant. The CDR3 has the sequence CASGVSDGYTF. DNA sequence: TGTGCCAGTGGGGTTTCGGATGGCTACACCTTC.